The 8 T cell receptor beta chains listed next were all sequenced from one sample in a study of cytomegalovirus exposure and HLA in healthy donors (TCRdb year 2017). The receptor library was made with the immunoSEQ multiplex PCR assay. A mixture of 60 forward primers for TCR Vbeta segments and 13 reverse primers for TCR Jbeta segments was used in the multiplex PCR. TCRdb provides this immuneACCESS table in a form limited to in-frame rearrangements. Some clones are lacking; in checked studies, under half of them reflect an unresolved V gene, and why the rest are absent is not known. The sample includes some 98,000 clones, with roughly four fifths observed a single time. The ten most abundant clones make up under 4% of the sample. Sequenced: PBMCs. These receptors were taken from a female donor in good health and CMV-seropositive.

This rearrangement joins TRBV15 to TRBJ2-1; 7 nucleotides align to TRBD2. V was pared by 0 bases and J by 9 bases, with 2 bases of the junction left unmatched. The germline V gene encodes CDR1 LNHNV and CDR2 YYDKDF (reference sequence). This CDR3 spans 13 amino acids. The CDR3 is CATSREGGGEQFF. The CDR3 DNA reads TGTGCCACCAGCAGAGAGGGCGGGGGTGAGCAGTTCTTC.

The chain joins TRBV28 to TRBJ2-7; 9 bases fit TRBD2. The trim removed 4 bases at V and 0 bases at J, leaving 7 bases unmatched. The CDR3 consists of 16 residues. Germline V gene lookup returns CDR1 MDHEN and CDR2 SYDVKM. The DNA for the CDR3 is TGTGCCAGCAGTTACCTACTAGCGGGTCCCTCCTACGAGCAGTACTTC. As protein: CASSYLLAGPSYEQYF.

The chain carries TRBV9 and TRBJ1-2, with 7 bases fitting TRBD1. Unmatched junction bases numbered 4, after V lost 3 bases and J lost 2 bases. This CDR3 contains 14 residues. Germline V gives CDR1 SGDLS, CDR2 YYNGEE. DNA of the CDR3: TGTGCCAGCAGCGCAACGGGACAGAACTATGGCTACACCTTC. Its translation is CASSATGQNYGYTF.

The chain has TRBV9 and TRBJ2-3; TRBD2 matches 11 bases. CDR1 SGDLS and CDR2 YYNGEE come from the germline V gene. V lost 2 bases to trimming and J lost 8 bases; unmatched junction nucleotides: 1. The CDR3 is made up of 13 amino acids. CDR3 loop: CASSVGTSGTQYF. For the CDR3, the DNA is TGTGCCAGCAGCGTGGGGACTAGCGGTACGCAGTATTTT.

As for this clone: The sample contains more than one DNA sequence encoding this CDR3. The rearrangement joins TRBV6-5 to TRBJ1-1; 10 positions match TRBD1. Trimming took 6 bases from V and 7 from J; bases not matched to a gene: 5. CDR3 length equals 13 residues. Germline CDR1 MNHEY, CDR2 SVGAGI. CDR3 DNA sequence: TGTGCCAGCAGAGACAGGGGGCCGAGTGAAGCTTTCTTT. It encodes CASRDRGPSEAFF.

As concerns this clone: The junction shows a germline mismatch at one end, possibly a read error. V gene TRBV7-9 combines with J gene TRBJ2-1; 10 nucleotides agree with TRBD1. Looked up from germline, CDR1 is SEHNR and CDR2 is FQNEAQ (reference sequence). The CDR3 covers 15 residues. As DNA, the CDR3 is TGTACCAGCAGCCCATTTGGGACAGGGGATAATGAGCAGTTCTTC. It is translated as CTSSPFGTGDNEQFF. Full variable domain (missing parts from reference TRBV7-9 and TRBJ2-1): DTGVSQNPRHKITKRGQNVTFRCDPISEHNRLYWYRQTLGQGPEFLTYFQNEAQLEKSRLLSDRFSAERPKGSFSTLEIQRTEQGDSAMYLCTSSPFGTGDNEQFFGPGTRLTVL.

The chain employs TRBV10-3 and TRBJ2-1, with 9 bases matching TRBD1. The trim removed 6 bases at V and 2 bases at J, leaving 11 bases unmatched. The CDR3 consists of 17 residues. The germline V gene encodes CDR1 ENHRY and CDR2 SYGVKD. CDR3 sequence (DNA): TGTGCCATCAGCATACAGTCTCGGACAGGGGCCTACAATGAGCAGTTCTTC. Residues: CAISIQSRTGAYNEQFF.

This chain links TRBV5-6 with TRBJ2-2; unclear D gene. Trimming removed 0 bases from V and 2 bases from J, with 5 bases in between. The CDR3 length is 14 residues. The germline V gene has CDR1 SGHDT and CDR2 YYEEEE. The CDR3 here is CASSLGYNTGELFF. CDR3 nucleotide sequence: TGTGCCAGCAGCTTGGGCTACAACACCGGGGAGCTGTTTTTT.